This T cell receptor beta chain was captured in a study of neurological immune-mediated disorders. Study conclusions and caveats: In HTLV-1-associated myelopathy, TCR clonal expansion was greatest, whereas multiple sclerosis had the least, falling below healthy controls.

In this sample, this clonotype turned up many times. Its cognate antigen is unknown. The CDR3 covers 15 residues. CDR1 is LGHDT, CDR2 YNNKEL, per germline (reference sequence). The V end was cut by 4 bases, the J end by 1 base, with 13 bases between. cDNA synthesis was performed by 5'RACE with 10-nucleotide random UMIs. One entry per CDR3 protein, called by TCRdb with MiXCR from the 5' RACE reads. The table has approximately 23,000 distinct CDR3 sequences, about 10% seen once. The J gene is TRBJ1-1, the V gene TRBV3-1; possible D gene TRBD1, 6 bases. The receptor was derived from a woman in her fifties or sixties with HTLV-1-associated myelopathy (HAM/TSP). The sample comprised PBMCs. The CDR3 bases are TGTGCCAGCAGCCGGGTAGGGACACAGAACACTGAAGCTTTCTTT. Translating it yields CASSRVGTQNTEAFF.